Listed here are 29 T cell receptor beta chains from one sample, sequenced in a study of blood T cell repertoires in COVID-19. The data were produced by immunoSEQ multiplex PCR, yet TCRdb's version contains in-frame clones alone and is incomplete. The sample consists of roughly 270,000 clones, 82% of them appearing once. The source material was PBMCs or T cells enriched from blood (not recorded which). These receptors were obtained from a man aged 40-50 years who had been exposed to COVID-19.

V is TRBV6-5 and J is TRBJ1-6; tentative D call: TRBD1 (5 bases). The CDR3 covers 14 residues. V was pared by 0 bases and J by 7 bases, with 7 bases between. Germline V CDR1 and CDR2: MNHEY, SVGAGI. The CDR3 bases are TGTGCCAGCAGTTACTCGACAGTGAATTCACCCCTCCACTTT. This codes for CASSYSTVNSPLHF.

The rearrangement uses TRBV30 and TRBJ1-1; possibly TRBD1 for D (5 bases). Trimming stripped 6 bases from V and 8 bases from J, with 16 bases between. Germline V gives CDR1 GTSNPN, CDR2 SVGIG (reference sequence). CDR3 length: 12 residues. CDR3 DNA: TGTGCCTGCAATTCCGGGGGAGCCGAAGCTTTCTTT. Translation: CACNSGGAEAFF.

The J gene is TRBJ2-7, the V gene TRBV2, with a tentative D call TRBD1 (7 bases). V was shortened by 6 bases and J by 7 bases, with 25 bases between the two germline ends. This CDR3 comprises 16 residues. Germline CDR1 and CDR2: SNHLY and FYNNEI. CDR3 loop: CASRMTRTGPSGEQYF. CDR3 sequence (DNA): TGTGCCAGCAGGATGACTAGGACAGGACCCTCGGGGGAGCAGTACTTC.

The chain is built from TRBV5-1 and TRBJ2-2, with 7 bases that match TRBD1. Germline CDR1 SGHRS, CDR2 YFSETQ. CDR3 length equals 16 residues. V dropped 4 bases and J dropped 5; count of bases not matched to a gene: 11. CDR3 in amino acids: CASSIRTGSGTGELFF. The CDR3 coding sequence is TGCGCCAGCAGCATCCGGACAGGTTCAGGGACCGGGGAGCTGTTTTTT. Full variable domain (rest looked up from reference TRBV5-1 and TRBJ2-2): KAGVTQTPRYLIKTRGQQVTLSCSPISGHRSVSWYQQTPGQGLQFLFEYFSETQRNKGNFPGRFSGRQFSNSRSEMNVSTLELGDSALYLCASSIRTGSGTGELFFGEGSRLTVL.

The chain uses TRBV27 and TRBJ2-7, with 11 positions matching TRBD1. The germline gives CDR1 MNHEY, CDR2 SMNVEV (reference sequence). V shed 8 bases, J shed 3 bases, and the junction held 9 bases outside the gene matches. This CDR3 spans 15 amino acids. The CDR3 loop reads CASSVGDRGGYEQYF. Written as DNA, the CDR3 is TGTGCCAGCTCTGTCGGGGACAGGGGGGGCTACGAGCAGTACTTC.

This chain uses TRBV18 with TRBJ1-2; D is perhaps TRBD1 (5 bases). The V end lost 4 bases, the J end lost 4 bases, and 10 bases lay between the germline ends. CDR1 and CDR2 from the germline V gene are KGHSH and LQKENI. This CDR3 is 13 amino acids long. The CDR3 region has the DNA TGTGCCAGCTCACTTCAGGGCGGCTATGGCTACACCTTC. Its protein product is CASSLQGGYGYTF.

The chain couples TRBV21-1 to TRBJ2-7; the table's D call of TRBD2 was not tested on the DNA. TRBV21-1 constitutes a pseudogene. The CDR3 loop spans 17 amino acids. In nucleotides, the CDR3 is TGTGCCAGCAGCAAAGAGGTGAGATGGCTAGACCACTACGAGCAGTACTTC. The encoded protein is CASSKEVRWLDHYEQYF.

The CDR3 sequence: CASSLDRGLAGGTRETQYF. CDR3 DNA sequence: TGTGCCAGCAGTTTAGACCGGGGGCTAGCGGGAGGGACCAGGGAGACCCAGTACTTC. The chain links TRBV28 to TRBJ2-5, with 12 bases aligning to TRBD2. This CDR3 is 19 amino acids long. CDR1 and CDR2 (germline): MDHEN, SYDVKM. V gave up 2 bases and J gave up 5 bases; unmatched junction bases: 15.

The chain recombines TRBV5-1 with TRBJ1-2, with D perhaps TRBD1 (5 bases). Germline V gene lookup returns CDR1 SGHRS and CDR2 YFSETQ. V lost 4 bases and J lost 0, with 19 bases in between. CDR3 length equals 17 residues. CDR3 region: CASSPGGAGLANYGYTF. Here the CDR3 DNA reads TGCGCCAGCAGCCCTGGTGGGGCAGGACTAGCTAACTATGGCTACACCTTC.

The chain's CDR3 is CASSLGDREVYGYTF. CDR3 nucleotides: TGCGCCAGCAGCTTGGGGGACAGGGAGGTTTATGGCTACACCTTC. The chain employs TRBV5-1 and TRBJ1-2, with TRBD1 identical over 9 bases. The CDR3 is 15 residues long. V lost 0 bases to trimming and J lost 5 bases; unmatched junction nucleotides: 5. Germline assignment: CDR1 SGHRS and CDR2 YFSETQ.

The chain is built from TRBV7-2 and TRBJ1-6; tentatively, D is TRBD1 (5 bases). The germline V gene encodes CDR1 SGHTA and CDR2 FQGNSA. The ends were cut back, 2 bases at V and 9 bases at J, with 20 bases in the middle. The CDR3 sequence is 17 residues long. CDR3 protein: CASSLFGAQGFPSPLHF. The DNA for the CDR3 is TGTGCCAGCAGCTTATTCGGTGCCCAGGGCTTTCCTTCACCCCTCCACTTT.

The chain couples TRBV6-6 to TRBJ2-7; 8 positions agree with TRBD1. CDR1 and CDR2 (germline): MNHNY, SVGAGI (reference sequence). The CDR3 is 13 amino acids. Trimming removed 6 bases from V and 4 bases from J; junction bases left unmatched: 5. The CDR3 protein is CASSRGQGYEQYF. In DNA, the CDR3 is TGTGCCAGCAGCCGAGGACAGGGTTACGAGCAGTACTTC.

The J gene is TRBJ2-2, the V gene TRBV7-6; 7 bases map to TRBD1. Germline assignment: CDR1 SGHVS and CDR2 FNYEAQ. CDR3 size: 14 residues. V was clipped by 8 bases and J by 1 base; unmatched bases: 4. The CDR3 DNA sequence: TGTGCCAGCGCCGGGACAGTGAACACCGGGGAGCTGTTTTTT. Encoded protein: CASAGTVNTGELFF.

The rearrangement links TRBV30 to TRBJ1-6, with 8 bases fitting TRBD1. CDR3 size: 13 residues. The V segment lost 4 bases and the J segment 8 bases; nucleotides outside the gene matches: 4. Germline CDR1 is GTSNPN and CDR2 is SVGIG (reference sequence). Here the CDR3 reads CAWNQGADSPLHF. The CDR3 coding sequence is TGTGCCTGGAATCAGGGGGCAGATTCACCCCTCCACTTT.

This chain joins TRBV19 and TRBJ2-3, with a tentative D call TRBD1 (8 bases). The CDR3 totals 14 residues. Germline CDR1 LNHDA, CDR2 SQIVND (reference sequence). Trimming removed 6 bases from V and 1 base from J, with 11 bases in between. The chain's CDR3 is CASRTGGGTDTQYF. The CDR3 nucleotides are TGTGCCAGTAGAACAGGGGGGGGCACAGATACGCAGTATTTT. The variable domain in full, with the rest retrieved from reference TRBV19 and TRBJ2-3, is DGGITQSPKYLFRKEGQNVTLSCEQNLNHDAMYWYRQDPGQGLRLIYYSQIVNDFQKGDIAEGYSVSREKKESFPLTVTSAQKNPTAFYLCASRTGGGTDTQYFGPGTRLTVL.

The chain recombines TRBV10-3 with TRBJ2-1, with 7 positions matching TRBD2. J was trimmed by 1 base and V by 0 bases; bases with no gene match: 21. Germline lookup yields CDR1 ENHRY and CDR2 SYGVKD. The length of the CDR3 is 22 residues. CDR3 bases: TGTGCCATCAGTGAGTCGAGCGGGAAAATACGTAGGGACTTTAGTTCCTACAATGAGCAGTTCTTC. This codes for CAISESSGKIRRDFSSYNEQFF.

The gene calls are TRBV9 and TRBJ2-3, with a weak D call TRBD2 (5 bases). CDR3 length equals 16 residues. Trimming took 0 bases from V and 2 from J, leaving 13 bases between them. The germline V gene encodes CDR1 SGDLS and CDR2 YYNGEE. The CDR3 here is CASSVAGLILTDTQYF. DNA for the CDR3: TGTGCCAGCAGCGTAGCGGGGTTGATCCTCACAGATACGCAGTATTTT.

The chain has TRBV19 and TRBJ2-4, with D hard to call. The germline V gene encodes CDR1 LNHDA and CDR2 SQIVND (reference sequence). The CDR3 is 15 amino acids. The V end was cut by 3 bases, the J end by 0 bases, with 9 bases between. The CDR3 reads CASSISSVAKNIQYF. The CDR3 DNA follows: TGTGCCAGTAGTATTTCGAGCGTAGCCAAAAACATTCAGTACTTC.

This chain links TRBV19 with TRBJ1-2; no firm D call. CDR3 length: 14 residues. Trimming removed 3 bases from V and 1 base from J, with 9 bases in between. Germline V gene sequence: CDR1 LNHDA, CDR2 SQIVND (reference sequence). CDR3 sequence reads: CASSITALNYGYTF. The DNA of the CDR3 is TGTGCCAGTAGTATTACAGCTCTTAACTATGGCTACACCTTC.

The V gene is TRBV27, the J gene TRBJ1-1; D is possibly TRBD1 (5 bases). Trimming left V 3 bases short and J 1 base short, with 9 bases between. Germline CDR1 and CDR2: MNHEY and SMNVEV (reference sequence). The CDR3 length is 14 residues. CDR3: CASSLGRANTEAFF. The CDR3 DNA reads TGTGCCAGCAGTTTGGGGCGCGCGAACACTGAAGCTTTCTTT.

This chain connects TRBV7-3 to TRBJ2-5, with D tentatively TRBD1 (5 bases). CDR3 length equals 14 residues. The germline V gene has CDR1 SGHTA and CDR2 FQGTGA. Trimming took off 3 bases at V and 5 bases at J, with 13 bases between the two ends. The CDR3 reads CASSFGQGLETQYF. The CDR3 DNA follows: TGTGCCAGCAGCTTCGGTCAGGGTTTGGAGACCCAGTACTTC.

The chain joins TRBV7-9 to TRBJ2-7, with D possibly matching TRBD1 (6 bases). V lost 3 bases, J lost 6 bases, and 18 bases lay in between. The CDR3 has 15 residues. Germline-derived CDR1 and CDR2 are SEHNR and FQNEAQ (reference sequence). The CDR3 spells CASSFSTGTPIEQYF. In nucleotides, the CDR3 is TGTGCCAGCAGCTTCAGTACTGGGACACCAATCGAGCAGTACTTC.

The chain combines TRBV7-9 with TRBJ2-7; 10 bases align to TRBD2. Germline CDR1 is SEHNR and CDR2 is FQNEAQ (reference sequence). The CDR3 is made up of 15 amino acids. After removal of 5 bases from V and 3 bases from J, the junction contained 7 bases not matched to a gene. The CDR3 reads CASSRGLAEIYEQYF. The CDR3 bases are TGTGCCAGCAGCCGAGGACTAGCGGAAATCTACGAGCAGTACTTC.

This rearrangement joins TRBV7-9 to TRBJ2-5; 12 bases are shared with TRBD2. Germline V gene lookup returns CDR1 SEHNR and CDR2 FQNEAQ (reference sequence). The CDR3 runs 15 residues. V lost 7 bases and J lost 6; bases outside the gene matches: 9. The CDR3 nucleotides are TGTGCCAGCAACGGACTAGCGGGATGGGTAAAGACCCAGTACTTC. The encoded protein is CASNGLAGWVKTQYF. The whole variable domain, remainder taken from reference TRBV7-9 and TRBJ2-5, is DTGVSQNPRHKITKRGQNVTFRCDPISEHNRLYWYRQTLGQGPEFLTYFQNEAQLEKSRLLSDRFSAERPKGSFSTLEIQRTEQGDSAMYLCASNGLAGWVKTQYFGPGTRLLVL.

The chain joins TRBV12-3 or TRBV12-4 to TRBJ2-2; D is ambiguous. V was shortened by 4 bases and J by 1 base, with 4 bases between the two germline ends. The CDR3 contains 13 residues. The CDR3 nucleotides are TGTGCCAGCAGTTGGAGGAACACCGGGGAGCTGTTTTTT. As protein: CASSWRNTGELFF.

This chain uses TRBV7-9 with TRBJ1-6, with D unclear. Per germline, CDR1 SEHNR and CDR2 FQNEAQ (reference sequence). The CDR3 runs 12 residues. Trimming removed 4 bases from V and 8 bases from J, with 6 bases in between. The CDR3 DNA sequence: TGTGCCAGCAGCTCTAATTATTCACCCCTCCACTTT. Protein: CASSSNYSPLHF.

The rearrangement links TRBV5-8 to TRBJ2-7; maybe TRBD1 (6 bases). The germline CDR1 and CDR2 sequences are SGHTS and YDEGEE. The CDR3 is made up of 13 amino acids. Between the trimmed V and J ends, which lost 2 bases and 6 bases, there was a span of 12 bases. The CDR3 loop is CASSLSTGSEQYF. The CDR3 DNA reads as TGTGCCAGCAGCTTAAGCACAGGGTCCGAGCAGTACTTC.

The chain recombines TRBV12-5 with TRBJ2-5; D is uncertain. Germline V gene data show CDR1 as LGHNT and CDR2 as FRNRAP. Deletions cut 0 bases from V and 4 bases from J, with 15 bases between. This CDR3 is built from 16 residues. The CDR3 loop reads CASGLVPVPRRETQYF. The CDR3 DNA sequence: TGTGCTAGTGGTTTGGTACCAGTCCCCAGGCGAGAGACCCAGTACTTC. Full variable domain (outside the CDR3, taken from reference TRBV12-5 and TRBJ2-5): DARVTQTPRHKVTEMGQEVTMRCQPILGHNTVFWYRQTMMQGLELLAYFRNRAPLDDSGMPKDRFSAEMPDATLATLKIQPSEPRDSAVYFCASGLVPVPRRETQYFGPGTRLLVL.

The rearrangement links TRBV30 to TRBJ1-5; D is uncertain. The CDR3 is 13 residues long. In germline, CDR1 is GTSNPN, CDR2 SVGIG (reference sequence). Trimming shortened V by 2 bases and J by 4 bases, and 9 bases separated the two germline ends. As DNA, the CDR3 is TGTGCCTGGAGTCACGGAGTAAATCAGCCCCAGCATTTT. This sequence encodes CAWSHGVNQPQHF.